A selection of T cell receptor beta chains follows, all from one sample in a study of blood T cell repertoires in COVID-19. TCRdb keeps only in-frame clones here, not all; method: immunoSEQ multiplex PCR. The sample has some 280,000 clones, 80% to 90% seen once; the top ten hold around 3%. Sequenced input: peripheral blood. The receptors were sampled from a young woman with active or convalescent COVID-19. Each CDR3 is given with its conserved first and last residue. A D gene is named only where the DNA matches it firmly. Clone size appears in some rows only: once, few, many, or a class for an expanded clone.

cdr3_nt | cdr3_aa | clone_size | j_call | d_call | cdr3_length | v_call
TGTGCCAGCAGCCCCGGGGACATGCCCTACGAGCAGTACTTC | CASSPGDMPYEQYF | . | TRBJ2-7 | . | 14 | TRBV9
TGTGCCTGGAGCTACAGGGGCTCTGGAAACACCATATATTTT | CAWSYRGSGNTIYF | . | TRBJ1-3 | TRBD1 | 14 | TRBV30
TGTGCCAGCAGTTTATCGTCTAACACTGAAGCTTTCTTT | CASSLSSNTEAFF | once | TRBJ1-1 | . | 13 | TRBV12-3/TRBV12-4
TGTGCCAGCAGCTTAGGGCAGGGAATCACAGATACGCAGTATTTT | CASSLGQGITDTQYF | . | TRBJ2-3 | . | 15 | TRBV7-9
TGTGCCAGCAGTTACTCGAAACAGTTAGGAAACACCATATATTTT | CASSYSKQLGNTIYF | . | TRBJ1-3 | . | 15 | TRBV6-5
TGTGCCAGCAGTGAAGCCGCAGGCTTCGATCAGCCCCAGCATTTT | CASSEAAGFDQPQHF | . | TRBJ1-5 | . | 15 | TRBV6-1
TGTGCCAGCAGTAGAAATACCGGGACAGGCCGTACCGGGGAGCTGTTTTTT | CASSRNTGTGRTGELFF | . | TRBJ2-2 | TRBD1 | 17 | TRBV6-2/TRBV6-3
TGTGCCAGCACAGCAGGGAGGGACACCGGGGAGCTGTTTTTT | CASTAGRDTGELFF | . | TRBJ2-2 | TRBD2 | 14 | TRBV2
TGTGCCAGCAGTGAAGGCCCGGGGGTCACCTACGAGCAGTACTTC | CASSEGPGVTYEQYF | . | TRBJ2-7 | . | 15 | TRBV6-1
TGTGCCAGCTCTCCCGGACAGGGGCTCACTGAAGCTTTCTTT | CASSPGQGLTEAFF | . | TRBJ1-1 | TRBD1 | 14 | TRBV18
TGTGCCAGCAGTTACTCGATACCAGGGCTCCAAGAGACCCAGTACTTC | CASSYSIPGLQETQYF | . | TRBJ2-5 | . | 16 | TRBV6-5
TGTGCCAGCAGTGACTCTCCAGGGGGCCAGCACACCTTC | CASSDSPGGQHTF | . | TRBJ1-2 | TRBD1 | 13 | TRBV6-4
TGTGCCAGCAGCACATTTAGCGGGAACACCGGGGAGCTGTTTTTT | CASSTFSGNTGELFF | once | TRBJ2-2 | . | 15 | TRBV7-2
TGTGCCAGCTCACCAGGAGGACCATTCTATGGCTACACCTTC | CASSPGGPFYGYTF | once | TRBJ1-2 | . | 14 | TRBV18
TGTGCCAGCAGCCCCATCGGGGGAGGGGACATTCAGTACTTC | CASSPIGGGDIQYF | . | TRBJ2-4 | TRBD2 | 14 | TRBV7-3
TGTGCCAGCTCATCCCGCAGGGGAGAGGGAGAGACCCAGTACTTC | CASSSRRGEGETQYF | . | TRBJ2-5 | . | 15 | TRBV18
TGTGCCAGTAGAAATCCGGGACAGGGGGCCCTCTATGGCTACACCTTC | CASRNPGQGALYGYTF | . | TRBJ1-2 | TRBD1 | 16 | TRBV19
TGTGCCAGCAGCTTATATTGGGGACAGGGAGGTTCACCCCTCCACTTT | CASSLYWGQGGSPLHF | . | TRBJ1-6 | TRBD1 | 16 | TRBV7-2
TGTGCCAGCAGCCTCGACGGGGGGGTAAATTACTATGGCTACACCTTC | CASSLDGGVNYYGYTF | . | TRBJ1-2 | . | 16 | TRBV7-8
TGTGCCAGCAGCCAGGACAGGACGACCTACAATGAGCAGTTCTTC | CASSQDRTTYNEQFF | . | TRBJ2-1 | TRBD1 | 15 | TRBV7-3
TGCGCCAGCAGCCAAGATTGGAGCGTATTCGGCTCCTACAATGAGCAGTTCTTC | CASSQDWSVFGSYNEQFF | . | TRBJ2-1 | . | 18 | TRBV4-3
TGTGCCACCAGACTAGCGGGGGGGGTAGATACGCAGTATTTT | CATRLAGGVDTQYF | . | TRBJ2-3 | TRBD2 | 14 | TRBV28
TGTGCCAGCAGATACGCCTACGGGACAGGGCAAGAGACCCAGTACTTC | CASRYAYGTGQETQYF | . | TRBJ2-5 | TRBD1 | 16 | TRBV6-2/TRBV6-3
TGTGCCACCACTTACAGGGGATTAAGCTATGGCTACACCTTC | CATTYRGLSYGYTF | . | TRBJ1-2 | TRBD1 | 14 | TRBV24-1
TGCGCCAGCAGCACCGAAGGAGGACGCACTAATGAAAAACTGTTTTTT | CASSTEGGRTNEKLFF | . | TRBJ1-4 | . | 16 | TRBV5-1
TGTGCCAGCAGCCTCAGGGGTGAAGCTTTCTTT | CASSLRGEAFF | . | TRBJ1-1 | . | 11 | TRBV12-3/TRBV12-4
TGTGCCAGCGGACAGGGGTTGGGCACCGGGGAGCTGTTTTTT | CASGQGLGTGELFF | few | TRBJ2-2 | TRBD1 | 14 | TRBV7-3
TGCGCCAGCAGCCAAGCGGGGGGGGCCTACGAGCAGTACTTC | CASSQAGGAYEQYF | . | TRBJ2-7 | TRBD2 | 14 | TRBV4-3
TGTGCCAGCAGTTACCGGACAGGGGGCGCGGGAGAGACCCAGTACTTC | CASSYRTGGAGETQYF | . | TRBJ2-5 | TRBD1 | 16 | TRBV6-6
TGTGCCTGGAGCGAAGGGACAGGGGGCGGGGACACCTTC | CAWSEGTGGGDTF | . | TRBJ1-2 | TRBD1 | 13 | TRBV30
TGTGCCAGCAGTGAAAGGAGTGATCAGCCCCAGCATTTT | CASSERSDQPQHF | few | TRBJ1-5 | . | 13 | TRBV6-1
TGTGCCAGCAGTTTGGGGGGTGAGCAGTTCTTC | CASSLGGEQFF | . | TRBJ2-1 | . | 11 | TRBV12-3/TRBV12-4
TGTGCCAGCTCACGGGAGGCACAGGACACTGAAGCTTTCTTT | CASSREAQDTEAFF | . | TRBJ1-1 | . | 14 | TRBV18
TGCGCCAGCAGCCAAGATTTTGAGTCTTCGCAGTATTTT | CASSQDFESSQYF | . | TRBJ2-3 | . | 13 | TRBV4-3
TGTGCCAGCAGCAGAAAACAGGGGGCGGGAACTAATGAAAAACTGTTTTTT | CASSRKQGAGTNEKLFF | . | TRBJ1-4 | TRBD1 | 17 | TRBV7-2
TGTGCCAGTAGTCCACAGGGGGCCCTAGGGGATGAAAAACTGTTTTTT | CASSPQGALGDEKLFF | few | TRBJ1-4 | TRBD1 | 16 | TRBV19
TGTGCCAGCAGTTACTCCCCGACAGCCTACTATGGCTACACCTTC | CASSYSPTAYYGYTF | . | TRBJ1-2 | . | 15 | TRBV6-6
TGTGCCAGCAGCTTTCCCCTAGCGGCCGAGCAGTACTTC | CASSFPLAAEQYF | . | TRBJ2-7 | TRBD2 | 13 | TRBV7-2
TGTGCCTGGGGGCCTCGGAGCGAGAACTATGGCTACACCTTC | CAWGPRSENYGYTF | . | TRBJ1-2 | . | 14 | TRBV30
TGTGCCAGCAGTTACTCAGGGGGTACTGGGGAAAAACTGTTTTTT | CASSYSGGTGEKLFF | . | TRBJ1-4 | . | 15 | TRBV6-5
TGTGCCTGGAGATCCTACACCATATATTTT | CAWRSYTIYF | . | TRBJ1-3 | . | 10 | TRBV30
TGTGCCTGGAGTGACGGGAACACTGAAGCTTTCTTT | CAWSDGNTEAFF | few | TRBJ1-1 | . | 12 | TRBV30
TGTGCCAGCAGGGCGAGGACTCCCATCGAGGCGAGCTATGGCTACACCTTC | CASRARTPIEASYGYTF | once | TRBJ1-2 | . | 17 | TRBV28
TGCGCCAGCAGTGAGACTAGCGGGGGGGACTACGAGCAGTACTTC | CASSETSGGDYEQYF | . | TRBJ2-7 | TRBD2 | 15 | TRBV10-2
TGCGCCAGCAGCGTACCGGGACTAGCGGGGTCGAATGAGCAGTTCTTC | CASSVPGLAGSNEQFF | . | TRBJ2-1 | TRBD2 | 16 | TRBV5-1
TGTGCCAGCAGTTACTCGGGACAGGGGAACTACAATGAGCAGTTCTTC | CASSYSGQGNYNEQFF | . | TRBJ2-1 | TRBD1 | 16 | TRBV6-2/TRBV6-3
TGTGCCAGCAGCTCCCACGGACAGACCTACGAGCAGTACTTC | CASSSHGQTYEQYF | . | TRBJ2-7 | . | 14 | TRBV7-3
TGTGCCAGCAGCCCCAGGGGTTCTGGAAACACCATATATTTT | CASSPRGSGNTIYF | . | TRBJ1-3 | . | 14 | TRBV7-2
TGTGCCAGCAGCGTAGAAACAAATTCCTACAATGAGCAGTTCTTC | CASSVETNSYNEQFF | . | TRBJ2-1 | . | 15 | TRBV9
TGTGCCAGCAGTTCGACAGGGGGGGGCTATGGCTACACCTTC | CASSSTGGGYGYTF | . | TRBJ1-2 | TRBD1 | 14 | TRBV6-2/TRBV6-3
TGTGCCTGGAGTGTACGAGGCGGATACACCGGGGAGCTGTTTTTT | CAWSVRGGYTGELFF | . | TRBJ2-2 | . | 15 | TRBV30
TGCGCCAGCAGCCAAGATCTTCGCGGGGGAAGAAACACCATATATTTT | CASSQDLRGGRNTIYF | . | TRBJ1-3 | . | 16 | TRBV4-1
TGTGCCATCAGTGAGTCACAGTATCCGACAGGGTCAGATACGCAGTATTTT | CAISESQYPTGSDTQYF | few | TRBJ2-3 | TRBD1 | 17 | TRBV10-3
TGTGCCAGCGGGCAAGGGACAGTCTCATACGAGCAGTACTTC | CASGQGTVSYEQYF | . | TRBJ2-7 | TRBD1 | 14 | TRBV2